Below are 29 T cell receptor beta chains sequenced from a single sample in a study of T-cell memory formation after mild COVID-19 (dated by TCRdb to about 2021). Library preparation was by 5' RACE. Data came from an Illumina NovaSeq 6000. TCRdb reworked the public reads: Q25 trimming with fastp, MiXCR clone assembly, productive beta chains retained. Every distinct CDR3 protein forms one entry, paired with its most common genes and DNA. In this sample the table shows about 200,000 distinct CDR3 sequences, around 9.1% of which occur a single time. The ten top clones hold 3.5% of the sample. The specimen sequenced was PBMCs or a T cell subset sorted from them (not recorded which). The receptors stem from a man between 18 and 35 years old who had mild COVID-19 (a few samples of this study predate the infection). The sample titles of this study are shuffled in the database, so cell type and time point are left out; the donor was told from shared clones.

This clonotype was counted between two and nine times. V and J are TRBV5-1 and TRBJ2-3, with TRBD2 identical over 9 bases. This CDR3 is 16 amino acids long. Germline V lookup: CDR1 SGHRS, CDR2 YFSETQ. With 0 bases clipped from V and 4 bases from J, the junction kept 6 bases outside the gene matches. In DNA form, the CDR3 reads TGCGCCAGCAGCTTGGCTCTAGCGGGGATGGCAGATACGCAGTATTTT. Amino acid sequence: CASSLALAGMADTQYF.

This clonotype appeared once. This chain's CDR3 is CASSFRLSGRGYTF. The CDR3 region has the DNA TGTGCCAGCAGTTTTCGTCTCTCCGGGAGGGGCTACACCTTC. V and J are TRBV12-3 or TRBV12-4 and TRBJ1-2; no clear D. V lost 3 bases and J lost 8, with 16 bases in between. CDR3 length: 14 amino acids.

This clonotype was detected only a few times. This chain uses TRBV6-5 with TRBJ2-1; D may be TRBD2 (6 bases). The V and J ends lost 2 bases and 13 bases respectively, with 15 bases between them. The CDR3 has 13 amino acids. CDR1 MNHEY and CDR2 SVGAGI come from the germline V gene. The CDR3 sequence: CASSYDWGTHQFF. The DNA of the CDR3 is TGTGCCAGCAGTTACGATTGGGGGACTCATCAGTTCTTC.

This clonotype was counted only a few times. The rearrangement links TRBV6-6 to TRBJ2-1; D possibly corresponds to TRBD2 (5 bases). Trimming removed 6 bases from V and 10 bases from J, with 16 bases in between. CDR3 length: 13 amino acids. Germline loops: CDR1 MNHNY, CDR2 SVGAGI (reference sequence). CDR3 region: CASSPRGKGEQFF. The CDR3 DNA reads as TGTGCCAGCAGCCCACGGGGAAAAGGGGAGCAGTTCTTC.

This clonotype was seen ten or more times. The J gene is TRBJ2-5, the V gene TRBV7-2; 11 nucleotides align to TRBD2. The CDR3 is 14 amino acids. V gave up 3 bases and J gave up 5 bases; unmatched junction bases: 2. Per germline, CDR1 SGHTA and CDR2 FQGNSA. The CDR3 sequence is CASSFSGGAETQYF. The CDR3 DNA reads TGTGCCAGCAGCTTTAGCGGGGGGGCGGAGACCCAGTACTTC. The full variable domain, completed using reference TRBV7-2 and TRBJ2-5, is GAGVSQSPSNKVTEKGKDVELRCDPISGHTALYWYRQSLGQGLEFLIYFQGNSAPDKSGLPSDRFSAERTGGSVSTLTIQRTQQEDSAVYLCASSFSGGAETQYFGPGTRLLVL.

The table lists this clonotype with a few counts. CDR3 protein: CASSQDRGRFTGGYTF. The CDR3 region has the DNA TGTGCCAGCAGCCAAGATCGCGGCAGGTTTACGGGAGGCTACACCTTC. V usage is TRBV4-2 and J usage is TRBJ1-2; unclear D gene. V shed 0 bases and J shed 8 bases, with 19 bases lying between them. The CDR3 length is 16 residues. Germline loops: CDR1 LGHNA, CDR2 YNFKEQ.

V is TRBV12-3 or TRBV12-4 and J is TRBJ1-1; D is unclear. Trimming stripped 1 base from V and 9 bases from J, with 6 bases between. The CDR3 is made up of 11 amino acids. CDR3 DNA: TGTGCCAGCAGTTTAGGGCAAAAAGCTTTCTTT. Translating gives CASSLGQKAFF.

This clonotype has only a few counts. This chain uses TRBV9 with TRBJ1-3, with no clear D. This CDR3 has 15 amino acids. Germline values: CDR1 SGDLS, CDR2 YYNGEE. The ends were cut back, 0 bases at V and 3 bases at J, with 10 bases in the middle. In DNA form, the CDR3 reads TGTGCCAGCAGCGTAGATGGAGGAGGTGGAAACACCATATATTTT. Amino acid sequence: CASSVDGGGGNTIYF.

Only a few counts were recorded for this clonotype. The chain uses TRBV18 and TRBJ2-1; the D gene could be TRBD1 or TRBD2 (5 bases each). Germline V gene lookup returns CDR1 KGHSH and CDR2 LQKENI. V was clipped by 3 bases and J by 13 bases, with 13 bases between them. CDR3 length: 12 amino acids. The CDR3 nucleotides read TGTGCCAGCTCACCTCTCCGGGACCTACAGTTCTTC. It yields the protein CASSPLRDLQFF. The full variable domain, completed using reference TRBV18 and TRBJ2-1, is NAGVMQNPRHLVRRRGQEARLRCSPMKGHSHVYWYRQLPEEGLKFMVYLQKENIIDESGMPKERFSAEFPKEGPSILRIQQVVRGDSAAYFCASSPLRDLQFFGPGTRLTVL.

This clonotype has a count of ten or more. The rearrangement links TRBV6-5 to TRBJ2-3, with TRBD2 identical over 10 bases. The length of the CDR3 is 16 residues. J lost 0 bases, V lost 0 bases, and 0 bases had no gene match. Germline CDR1 reads MNHEY; CDR2 reads SVGAGI. DNA for the CDR3: TGTGCCAGCAGTTACTCTAGCGGGGGGAGCACAGATACGCAGTATTTT. Protein: CASSYSSGGSTDTQYF.

This clonotype was observed many times. This chain connects TRBV7-2 to TRBJ1-6; TRBD1 aligns across 7 bases. Germline V gives CDR1 SGHTA, CDR2 FQGNSA. The CDR3 length is 14 residues. V lost 4 bases, J lost 9 bases, and 6 bases stayed unmatched. CDR3 region: CASSSQGDGSPLHF. The CDR3 region has the DNA TGTGCCAGCAGCTCGCAGGGGGATGGTTCACCCCTCCACTTT.

This clonotype occurred a few times. The rearrangement links TRBV29-1 to TRBJ1-1; D gene ambiguous. This CDR3 spans 14 amino acids. The germline gives CDR1 SQVTM, CDR2 ANQGSEA. V dropped 3 bases and J dropped 0 bases, with 11 bases sitting between them. CDR3 bases: TGCAGCGTTGATGGGTGGGGATTGAACACTGAAGCTTTCTTT. As protein: CSVDGWGLNTEAFF.

This clonotype was detected only a few times. This chain joins TRBV5-1 and TRBJ2-7; 7 bases line up with TRBD1. The CDR3 is made up of 14 amino acids. Germline CDR1 and CDR2: SGHRS and YFSETQ. Trimming removed 0 bases from V and 6 bases from J; junction bases left unmatched: 6. The DNA for the CDR3 is TGCGCCAGCAGCTTGGCCGAGGGGGCTGGCGAGCAGTACTTC. It specifies CASSLAEGAGEQYF.

The table lists this clonotype with a few counts. The chain joins TRBV7-2 to TRBJ1-1; D perhaps matches TRBD1 (5 bases). Trimming removed 5 bases at V and 5 bases at J, with 15 bases between. Germline CDR1 and CDR2: SGHTA and FQGNSA. The CDR3 runs 14 residues. The CDR3 reads CASSPLYRGTEAFF. CDR3 coding DNA: TGTGCCAGCAGCCCACTTTATCGGGGGACTGAAGCTTTCTTT.

In its sample, this clonotype was seen many times. CDR3 amino acids: CASSQYSGVRSYGYTF. The CDR3 DNA follows: TGTGCCAGCAGCCAATACTCAGGGGTACGTTCATATGGCTACACCTTC. The chain carries TRBV3-1 and TRBJ1-2; D possibly corresponds to TRBD1 (6 bases). Trimming took 2 bases from V and 5 from J, leaving 18 bases between them. CDR3 size: 16 residues. The germline gives CDR1 LGHDT, CDR2 YNNKEL (reference sequence).

This clonotype has a count of ten or more. V gene TRBV4-2 combines with J gene TRBJ2-1, with 7 bases fitting TRBD1. Germline V lookup: CDR1 LGHNA, CDR2 YNFKEQ. The CDR3 is 14 amino acids. The V gene end was trimmed by 1 base and the J gene end by 6 bases; junction bases not matched to a gene: 3. CDR3 sequence (DNA): TGTGCCAGCAGCCAAGGTGACAGGGTCAATGAGCAGTTCTTC. Encoded protein: CASSQGDRVNEQFF.

This clonotype has a handful of counts. J is TRBJ1-2 and V is TRBV28; perhaps TRBD1 as D (5 bases). This CDR3 has 14 amino acids. V was clipped by 8 bases and J by 5 bases, with 18 bases between them. CDR1 is MDHEN, CDR2 SYDVKM, per germline. DNA for the CDR3: TGTGCCAGCGGCTCAGGGAAGACTTTTTATGGCTACACCTTC. Translated: CASGSGKTFYGYTF.

The chain is built from TRBV29-1 and TRBJ2-1, with D maybe TRBD2 (5 bases). Trimming took off 6 bases at V and 6 bases at J, with 6 bases between the two ends. Germline V lookup: CDR1 SQVTM, CDR2 ANQGSEA. The CDR3 contains 10 residues. DNA for the CDR3: TGCAGCGTCGGGGTCAATGAGCAGTTCTTC. It specifies CSVGVNEQFF.

This clonotype has a handful of counts. The V call is TRBV5-1, the J call TRBJ2-3, with 7 bases identical to TRBD2. With V trimmed by 4 bases and J by 3 bases, 8 bases remained unmatched. The CDR3 spans 15 residues. CDR1 is SGHRS and CDR2 is YFSETQ in the germline V gene. CDR3 protein: CASSRGDDSTDTQYF. Written as DNA, the CDR3 is TGCGCCAGCAGCCGGGGGGACGATAGTACAGATACGCAGTATTTT.

This clonotype was observed a handful of times. The chain employs TRBV30 and TRBJ1-2; 7 positions agree with TRBD1. Germline V gives CDR1 GTSNPN, CDR2 SVGIG (reference sequence). The V segment lost 6 bases and the J segment 4 bases; nucleotides outside the gene matches: 5. This CDR3 region has 12 residues. The CDR3 here is CACTPGGYGYTF. The CDR3 DNA reads as TGTGCCTGTACACCAGGGGGCTATGGCTACACCTTC.

The chain links TRBV7-9 to TRBJ2-3; D possibly matches TRBD1 or TRBD2 (6 bases each). The CDR3 is 14 residues long. Looked up from germline, CDR1 is SEHNR and CDR2 is FQNEAQ (reference sequence). The V end lost 7 bases, the J end lost 0 bases, and 11 bases lay between the germline ends. CDR3 amino acids: CASTLGGSTDTQYF. The DNA of the CDR3 is TGTGCCAGCACCCTAGGGGGGAGCACAGATACGCAGTATTTT.

The chain carries TRBV7-9 and TRBJ2-3; 7 nucleotides match TRBD2. V was clipped by 5 bases and J by 2 bases; unmatched bases: 13. Germline CDR1 SEHNR, CDR2 FQNEAQ (reference sequence). The CDR3 totals 17 residues. DNA for the CDR3: TGTGCCAGCAGCCGTGCGGCGGGACTACCCTTCACAGATACGCAGTATTTT. As protein: CASSRAAGLPFTDTQYF. Full variable domain (remainder filled in from reference TRBV7-9 and TRBJ2-3): DTGVSQNPRHKITKRGQNVTFRCDPISEHNRLYWYRQTLGQGPEFLTYFQNEAQLEKSRLLSDRFSAERPKGSFSTLEIQRTEQGDSAMYLCASSRAAGLPFTDTQYFGPGTRLTVL.

The chain has TRBV29-1 and TRBJ1-6; TRBD1 matches at 9 bases. CDR3 length equals 13 residues. The J segment lost 10 bases and the V segment lost 6 bases, leaving 7 bases of the junction unmatched. CDR1 and CDR2 from the germline V gene are SQVTM and ANQGSEA. The CDR3 coding sequence is TGCAGCGTCTGTGACAGGGGGGACTCACCCCTCCACTTT. Encoded protein: CSVCDRGDSPLHF.

This rearrangement joins TRBV15 to TRBJ1-2; tentative D call: TRBD1 (6 bases). The CDR3 spans 15 residues. Trimming removed 2 bases at V and 6 bases at J, with 16 bases between. Germline lookup yields CDR1 LNHNV and CDR2 YYDKDF (reference sequence). The CDR3 protein is CATSRSRGVSNGYTF. As DNA, the CDR3 is TGTGCCACCAGCAGATCTAGGGGGGTTTCAAATGGCTACACCTTC.

This clonotype was seen more than once but under ten times. The V call is TRBV5-1, the J call TRBJ1-1; D uncertain. The CDR3 extends over 15 amino acids. Germline assignment: CDR1 SGHRS and CDR2 YFSETQ. Trimming stripped 1 base from V and 0 bases from J, with 10 bases between. CDR3 protein: CASSLSAGMNTEAFF. DNA of the CDR3: TGCGCCAGCAGCTTGTCGGCCGGAATGAACACTGAAGCTTTCTTT.

This clonotype was observed a handful of times. This chain joins TRBV5-1 and TRBJ2-7; a weak D match, TRBD2 (6 bases). Germline V gene data show CDR1 as SGHRS and CDR2 as YFSETQ. Trimming pared 4 bases from V and 6 bases from J, leaving 14 bases between. This CDR3 is built from 13 residues. CDR3 sequence (DNA): TGCGCCAGCAGCCCCCAGGAGGGTGGCGAGCAGTACGTC. Its protein product is CASSPQEGGEQYV.

This clonotype has at least ten counts. The chain carries TRBV20-1 and TRBJ1-5; D ambiguous. The CDR3 totals 15 residues. In germline, CDR1 is DFQATT, CDR2 SNEGSKA (reference sequence). The V end was cut by 1 base, the J end by 0 bases, with 10 bases between. The DNA of the CDR3 is TGCAGTGCTAGAGGGAGTGACTATAGCAATCAGCCCCAGCATTTT. It yields the protein CSARGSDYSNQPQHF.

The genes are TRBV18 and TRBJ2-5, with D perhaps TRBD1 (6 bases). Deletions cut 4 bases from V and 4 bases from J, with 7 bases between. CDR3 size: 12 residues. The germline V gene encodes CDR1 KGHSH and CDR2 LQKENI. CDR3 loop: CASSQQGETQYF. CDR3 nucleotide sequence: TGTGCCAGCTCACAACAGGGAGAGACCCAGTACTTC.

This clonotype was counted only a few times. CDR3 in amino acids: CSGTSGGYNEQFF. The CDR3 nucleotides read TGCAGTGGCACTAGCGGGGGCTACAATGAGCAGTTCTTC. This chain links TRBV20-1 with TRBJ2-1; TRBD2 matches 11 bases. Trimming cost V 7 bases and J 3 bases; bases outside gene matches: 2. The germline V gene encodes CDR1 DFQATT and CDR2 SNEGSKA (reference sequence). CDR3 length equals 13 residues.